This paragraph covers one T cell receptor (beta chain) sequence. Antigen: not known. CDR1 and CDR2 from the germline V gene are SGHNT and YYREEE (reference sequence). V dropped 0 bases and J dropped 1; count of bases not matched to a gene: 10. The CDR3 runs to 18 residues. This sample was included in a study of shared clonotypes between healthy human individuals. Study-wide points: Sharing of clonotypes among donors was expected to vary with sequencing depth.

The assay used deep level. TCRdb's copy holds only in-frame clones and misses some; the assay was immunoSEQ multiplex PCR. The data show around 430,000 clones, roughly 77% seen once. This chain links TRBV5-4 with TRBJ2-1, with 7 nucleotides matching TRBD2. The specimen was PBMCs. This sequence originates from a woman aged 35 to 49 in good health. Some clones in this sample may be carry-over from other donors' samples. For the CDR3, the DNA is TGTGCCAGCAGCTTGGCAGGCGGGAGTAGGAGGTCCTACAATGAGCAGTTCTTC. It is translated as CASSLAGGSRRSYNEQFF.